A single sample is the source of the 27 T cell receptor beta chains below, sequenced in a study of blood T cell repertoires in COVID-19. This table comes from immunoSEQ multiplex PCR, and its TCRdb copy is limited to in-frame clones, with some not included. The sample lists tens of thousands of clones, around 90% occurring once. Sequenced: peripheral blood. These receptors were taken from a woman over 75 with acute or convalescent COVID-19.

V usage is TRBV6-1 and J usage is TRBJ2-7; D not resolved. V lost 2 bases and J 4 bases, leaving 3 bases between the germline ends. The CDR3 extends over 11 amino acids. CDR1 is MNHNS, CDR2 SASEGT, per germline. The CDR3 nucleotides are TGTGCCAGCAGTGAATATTACGAGCAGTACTTC. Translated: CASSEYYEQYF.

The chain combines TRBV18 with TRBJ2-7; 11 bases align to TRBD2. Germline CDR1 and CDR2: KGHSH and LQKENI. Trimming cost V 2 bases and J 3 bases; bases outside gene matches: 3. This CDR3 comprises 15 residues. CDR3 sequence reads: CASSPLAGGLYEQYF. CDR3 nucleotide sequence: TGTGCCAGCTCACCATTAGCGGGAGGGCTCTACGAGCAGTACTTC.

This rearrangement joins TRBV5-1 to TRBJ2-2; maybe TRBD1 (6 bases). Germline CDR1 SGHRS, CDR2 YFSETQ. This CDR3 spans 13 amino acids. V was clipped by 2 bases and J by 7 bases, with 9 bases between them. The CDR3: CASSLTGYGELFF. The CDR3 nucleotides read TGCGCCAGCAGCTTAACAGGGTACGGGGAGCTGTTTTTT.

The DNA for the CDR3 is TGTGCCAGCAGTCCCCGACAGGGTAGTACCTACGAGCAGTACTTC. Its translation is CASSPRQGSTYEQYF. The chain combines TRBV6-6 with TRBJ2-7, with 7 bases identical to TRBD1. CDR1 and CDR2 from the germline V gene are MNHNY and SVGAGI (reference sequence). V lost 5 bases to trimming and J lost 2 bases; unmatched junction nucleotides: 9. The CDR3 has 15 residues.

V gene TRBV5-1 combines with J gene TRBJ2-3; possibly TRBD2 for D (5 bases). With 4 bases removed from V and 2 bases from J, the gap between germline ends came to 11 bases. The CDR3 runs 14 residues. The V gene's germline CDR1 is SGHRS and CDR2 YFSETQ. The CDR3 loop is CASSPDLLTDTQYF. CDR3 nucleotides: TGCGCCAGCAGCCCGGACTTACTCACAGATACGCAGTATTTT.

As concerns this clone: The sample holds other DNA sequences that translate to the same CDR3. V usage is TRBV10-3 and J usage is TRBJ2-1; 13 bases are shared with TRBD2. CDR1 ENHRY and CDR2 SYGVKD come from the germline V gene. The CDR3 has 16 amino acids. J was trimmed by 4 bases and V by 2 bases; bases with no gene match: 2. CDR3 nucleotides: TGTGCCATCAGTGAGCCGGGACTAGCGGGGTACAATGAGCAGTTCTTC. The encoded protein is CAISEPGLAGYNEQFF.

The CDR3 DNA sequence: TGTGCCAGCAGCCAAGAGAGGGGGCGCGGGATTAGCACTGAAGCTTTCTTT. As protein: CASSQERGRGISTEAFF. V is TRBV3-1 (or the pseudogene TRBV3-2) and J is TRBJ1-1, with 7 bases matching TRBD1. Germline V gene lookup returns CDR1 LGHDT and CDR2 YNNKEL (reference sequence). This CDR3 has 17 residues. The V and J ends lost 0 bases and 4 bases, in that order; junction bases with no gene match: 11.

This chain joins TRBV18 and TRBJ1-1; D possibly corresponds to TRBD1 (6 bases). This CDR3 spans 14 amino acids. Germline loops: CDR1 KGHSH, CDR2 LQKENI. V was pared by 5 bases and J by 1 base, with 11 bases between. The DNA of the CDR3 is TGTGCCAGCTCATCACAGGGACAGAACACTGAAGCTTTCTTT. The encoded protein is CASSSQGQNTEAFF.

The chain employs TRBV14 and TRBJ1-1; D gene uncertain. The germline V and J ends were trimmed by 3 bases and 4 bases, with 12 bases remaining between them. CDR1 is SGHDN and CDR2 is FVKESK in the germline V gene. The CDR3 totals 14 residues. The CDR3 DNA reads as TGTGCCAGCAGCCAGGGCCCGGGGAGCACTGAAGCTTTCTTT. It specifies CASSQGPGSTEAFF. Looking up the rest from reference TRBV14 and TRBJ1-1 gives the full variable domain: EAGVTQFPSHSVIEKGQTVTLRCDPISGHDNLYWYRRVMGKEIKFLLHFVKESKQDESGMPNNRFLAERTGGTYSTLKVQPAELEDSGVYFCASSQGPGSTEAFFGQGTRLTVV.

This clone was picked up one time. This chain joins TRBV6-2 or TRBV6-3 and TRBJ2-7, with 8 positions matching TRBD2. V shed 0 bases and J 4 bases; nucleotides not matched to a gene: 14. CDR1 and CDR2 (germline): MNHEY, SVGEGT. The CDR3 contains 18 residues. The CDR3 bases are TGTGCCAGCAGTTACTCTTCCGCCGATCTAGCGGGTCTTTACGAGCAGTACTTC. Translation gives CASSYSSADLAGLYEQYF.

The CDR3 nucleotides are TGCGCCAGCCCCTGGCGGGAGGGCACAGATACGCAGTATTTT. This sequence encodes CASPWREGTDTQYF. The rearrangement links TRBV5-1 to TRBJ2-3; 8 bases line up with TRBD2. The CDR3 sequence is 14 residues long. From germline, CDR1 is SGHRS and CDR2 YFSETQ. V trimming: 7 bases; J trimming: 1 base; junction bases outside the gene matches: 5. The whole variable domain, filled in from reference TRBV5-1 and TRBJ2-3, reads KAGVTQTPRYLIKTRGQQVTLSCSPISGHRSVSWYQQTPGQGLQFLFEYFSETQRNKGNFPGRFSGRQFSNSRSEMNVSTLELGDSALYLCASPWREGTDTQYFGPGTRLTVL.

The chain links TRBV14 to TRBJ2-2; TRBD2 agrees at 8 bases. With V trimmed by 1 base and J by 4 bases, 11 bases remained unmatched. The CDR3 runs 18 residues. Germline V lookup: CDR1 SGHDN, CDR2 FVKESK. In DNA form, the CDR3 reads TGTGCCAGCAGCCAAGCAAGCGGGGGCCGAATTATCACCGGGGAGCTGTTTTTT. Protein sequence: CASSQASGGRIITGELFF.

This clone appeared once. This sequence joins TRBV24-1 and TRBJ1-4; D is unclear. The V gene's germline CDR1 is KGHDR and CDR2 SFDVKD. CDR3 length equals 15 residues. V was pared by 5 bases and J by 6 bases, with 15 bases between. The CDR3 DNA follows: TGTGCCACCAGTGTCTGGACTCTACGTTATGAAAAACTGTTTTTT. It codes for CATSVWTLRYEKLFF.

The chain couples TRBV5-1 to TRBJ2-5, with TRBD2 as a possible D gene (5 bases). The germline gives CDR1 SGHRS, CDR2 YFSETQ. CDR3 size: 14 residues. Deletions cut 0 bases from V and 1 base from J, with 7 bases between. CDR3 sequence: CASSLGGRQETQYF. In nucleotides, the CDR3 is TGCGCCAGCAGCTTGGGAGGGCGCCAAGAGACCCAGTACTTC.

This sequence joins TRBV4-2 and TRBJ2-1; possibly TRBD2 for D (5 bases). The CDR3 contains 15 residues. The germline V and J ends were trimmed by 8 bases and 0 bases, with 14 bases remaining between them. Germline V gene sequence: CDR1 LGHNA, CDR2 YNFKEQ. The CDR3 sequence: CASVKDSNSYNEQFF. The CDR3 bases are TGTGCCAGCGTAAAGGACTCCAACTCCTACAATGAGCAGTTCTTC.

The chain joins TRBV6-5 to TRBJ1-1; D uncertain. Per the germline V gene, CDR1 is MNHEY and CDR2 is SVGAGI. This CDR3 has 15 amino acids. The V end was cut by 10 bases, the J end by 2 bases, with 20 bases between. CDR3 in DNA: TGTGCCACTGCGCGGGCACGAACTATAAACACTGAAGCTTTCTTT. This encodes CATARARTINTEAFF.

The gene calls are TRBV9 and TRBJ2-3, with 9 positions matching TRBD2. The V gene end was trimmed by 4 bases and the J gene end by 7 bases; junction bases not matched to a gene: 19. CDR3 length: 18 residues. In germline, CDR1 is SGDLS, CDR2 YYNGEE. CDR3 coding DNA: TGTGCCAGCAGCCCCCAATTTAGCGGGAGTTTCGGGGCCCATACGCAGTATTTT. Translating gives CASSPQFSGSFGAHTQYF.

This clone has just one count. Here the CDR3 reads CASSQGLNTEAFF. CDR3 in DNA: TGTGCCAGCTCCCAGGGATTGAACACTGAAGCTTTCTTT. The rearrangement links TRBV18 to TRBJ1-1; D is perhaps TRBD1 (5 bases). The CDR3 spans 13 residues. Germline V gene lookup returns CDR1 KGHSH and CDR2 LQKENI. V gave up 6 bases and J gave up 0 bases, with 8 bases separating them.

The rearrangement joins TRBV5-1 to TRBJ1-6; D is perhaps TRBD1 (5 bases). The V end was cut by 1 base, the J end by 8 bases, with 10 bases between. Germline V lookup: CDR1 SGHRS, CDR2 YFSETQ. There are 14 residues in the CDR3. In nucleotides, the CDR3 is TGCGCCAGCAGCTTGTTGGGGGGAGATTCACCCCTCCACTTT. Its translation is CASSLLGGDSPLHF. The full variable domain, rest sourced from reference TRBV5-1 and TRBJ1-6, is KAGVTQTPRYLIKTRGQQVTLSCSPISGHRSVSWYQQTPGQGLQFLFEYFSETQRNKGNFPGRFSGRQFSNSRSEMNVSTLELGDSALYLCASSLLGGDSPLHFGNGTRLTVT.

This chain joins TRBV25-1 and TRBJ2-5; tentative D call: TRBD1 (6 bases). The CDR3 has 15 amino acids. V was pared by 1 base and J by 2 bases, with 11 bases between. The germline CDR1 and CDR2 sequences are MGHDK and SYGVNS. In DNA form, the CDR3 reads TGTGCCAGCAGTGAATCCCGCGGACAGCAAGAGACCCAGTACTTC. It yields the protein CASSESRGQQETQYF.

The chain's CDR3 is CASSYPGTVYGYTF. The CDR3, as DNA: TGTGCCAGCAGTTATCCAGGGACAGTCTATGGCTACACCTTC. The V gene is TRBV6-2 or TRBV6-3, the J gene TRBJ1-2; 7 bases are shared with TRBD1. Unmatched junction bases numbered 5, after V lost 3 bases and J lost 4 bases. This CDR3 has 14 amino acids. The germline gives CDR1 MNHEY, CDR2 SVGEGT.

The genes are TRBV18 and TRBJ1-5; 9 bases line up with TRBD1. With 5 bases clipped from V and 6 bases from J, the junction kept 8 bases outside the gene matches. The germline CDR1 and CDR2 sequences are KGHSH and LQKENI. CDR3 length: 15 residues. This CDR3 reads CASSTGTGSPQPQHF. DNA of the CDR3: TGTGCCAGCTCAACCGGGACAGGGAGCCCTCAGCCCCAGCATTTT.

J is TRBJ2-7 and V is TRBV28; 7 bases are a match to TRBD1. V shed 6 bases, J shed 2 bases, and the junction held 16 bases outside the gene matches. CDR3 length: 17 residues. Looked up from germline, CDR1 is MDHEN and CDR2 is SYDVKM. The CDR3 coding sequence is TGTGCCAGCAGGTCGGACAGGTCAAACCAATGGGCCTACGAGCAGTACTTC. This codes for CASRSDRSNQWAYEQYF.

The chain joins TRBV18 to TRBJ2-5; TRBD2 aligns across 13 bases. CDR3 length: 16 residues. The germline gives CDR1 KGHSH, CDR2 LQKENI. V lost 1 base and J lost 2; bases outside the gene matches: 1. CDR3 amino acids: CASSPQLAGGQETQYF. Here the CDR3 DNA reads TGTGCCAGCTCACCACAACTAGCGGGAGGGCAAGAGACCCAGTACTTC.

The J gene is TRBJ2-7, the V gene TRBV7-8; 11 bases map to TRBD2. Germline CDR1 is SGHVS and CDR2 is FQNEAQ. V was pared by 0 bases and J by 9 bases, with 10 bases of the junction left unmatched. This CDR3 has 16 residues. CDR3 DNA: TGTGCCAGCAGCTTAGCGGGTAGCGGGGGGGCGGGTACGCAGTACTTC. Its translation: CASSLAGSGGAGTQYF.

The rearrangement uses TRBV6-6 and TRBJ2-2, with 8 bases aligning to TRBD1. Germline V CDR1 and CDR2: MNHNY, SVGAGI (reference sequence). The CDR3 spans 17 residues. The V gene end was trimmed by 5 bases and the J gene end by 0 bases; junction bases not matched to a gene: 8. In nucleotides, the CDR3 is TGTGCCAGCAGTCTCAGCGGACAGGGTTCGAACACCGGGGAGCTGTTTTTT. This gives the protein CASSLSGQGSNTGELFF.

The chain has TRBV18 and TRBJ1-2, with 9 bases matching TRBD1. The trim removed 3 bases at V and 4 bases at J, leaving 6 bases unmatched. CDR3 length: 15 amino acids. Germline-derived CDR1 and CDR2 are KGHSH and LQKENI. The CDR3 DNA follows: TGTGCCAGCTCACCCAGGACAGGGGAATTCTATGGCTACACCTTC. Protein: CASSPRTGEFYGYTF.